This T cell receptor (beta chain) was identified in a study of beta chain features in type 1 diabetes. Sequenced material consisted of expressed TCRB transcripts (all of the isolated RNA was reverse transcribed). Here immunoSEQ multiplex PCR was the method, and the copy in TCRdb shows in-frame clones only, minus some. The sample carries approximately 150,000 clones, 7% to 10% recorded once. From germline, CDR1 is SGHTA and CDR2 FQGNSA. CDR3 length equals 13 residues. V was cut by 5 bases and J by 5 bases, with 13 bases left in between. This clone was seen at least ten times. This TCR came from a woman younger than 35 in good health. The chain is built from TRBV7-2 and TRBJ2-7, with D maybe TRBD2 (5 bases). The sample consisted of central memory CD4+ T cells from blood. CDR3 region: CASSPQSGNEQYF. The CDR3 DNA reads as TGTGCCAGCAGCCCCCAGTCGGGAAACGAGCAGTACTTC. The full variable domain, its missing parts supplied by reference TRBV7-2 and TRBJ2-7, is GAGVSQSPSNKVTEKGKDVELRCDPISGHTALYWYRQSLGQGLEFLIYFQGNSAPDKSGLPSDRFSAERTGGSVSTLTIQRTQQEDSAVYLCASSPQSGNEQYFGPGTRLTVT.